Each of the 31 T cell receptor beta chains below was sequenced from the same sample in a study of cytomegalovirus exposure and HLA in healthy donors. 60 Vbeta and 13 Jbeta primers were used in PCR. Method: immunoSEQ multiplex PCR; TCRdb's copy keeps in-frame clones and lacks some. The sample includes some 110,000 clones, roughly 12% of them seen just once. Sequencing used PBMCs. The receptor set was obtained from a man aged 35-49 years in good health and CMV-seropositive.

J is TRBJ2-7 and V is TRBV6-5, with 8 nucleotides matching TRBD1. The CDR3 consists of 14 residues. V lost 2 bases, J lost 3 bases, and 3 bases stayed unmatched. CDR1 MNHEY and CDR2 SVGAGI come from the germline V gene. In DNA, the CDR3 is TGTGCCAGCAGTTACGGACAGGGAGACTACGAGCAGTACTTC. Translation gives CASSYGQGDYEQYF.

V is TRBV7-8 and J is TRBJ1-5, with a tentative D call TRBD1 (6 bases). Germline CDR1 SGHVS, CDR2 FQNEAQ. Trimming took 3 bases from V and 4 from J, leaving 16 bases between them. The CDR3 has 16 residues. CDR3 nucleotides: TGTGCCAGCAGCTTCGGGACATACTTTGATAATCAGCCCCAGCATTTT. It encodes CASSFGTYFDNQPQHF.

This clone was seen ten or more times. This chain connects TRBV2 to TRBJ2-2; TRBD2 matches at 7 bases. The CDR3 loop spans 15 amino acids. The V segment lost 5 bases and the J segment 6 bases; nucleotides outside the gene matches: 9. Germline loops: CDR1 SNHLY, CDR2 FYNNEI. The CDR3 DNA reads as TGTGCCAGCAGTCGGGACTACACTCAGTCCGGGGAGCTGTTTTTT. Its translation is CASSRDYTQSGELFF. Combining the CDR3 with reference TRBV2 and TRBJ2-2 gives the whole variable domain EPEVTQTPSHQVTQMGQEVILRCVPISNHLYFYWYRQILGQKVEFLVSFYNNEISEKSEIFDDQFSVERPDGSNFTLKIRSTKLEDSAMYFCASSRDYTQSGELFFGEGSRLTVL.

This clone turned up a few times. V and J are TRBV4-1 and TRBJ2-5, with a weak D call TRBD2 (5 bases). Germline CDR1 MGHRA, CDR2 YSYEKL. The CDR3 consists of 16 residues. V shed 4 bases and J shed 5 bases, with 20 bases lying between them. The DNA of the CDR3 is TGCGCCAGCAGCCCAGTCCGCGGTCCAAGGAGGGAGACCCAGTACTTC. This codes for CASSPVRGPRRETQYF.

The CDR3 here is CASSSGLAGGLEQYF. Written as DNA, the CDR3 is TGTGCCAGCAGCTCGGGACTAGCGGGAGGGCTCGAGCAGTACTTC. The V gene is TRBV5-4, the J gene TRBJ2-7; TRBD2 matches 16 bases. With 3 bases clipped from V and 6 bases from J, the junction kept 3 bases outside the gene matches. Looked up from germline, CDR1 is SGHNT and CDR2 is YYREEE (reference sequence). The CDR3 spans 15 residues.

V usage is TRBV6-1 and J usage is TRBJ2-1, with 8 bases matching TRBD2. This CDR3 is built from 13 residues. The trim removed 7 bases at V and 7 bases at J, leaving 6 bases unmatched. Germline CDR1 is MNHNS and CDR2 is SASEGT. CDR3 bases: TGTGCCAGCATCCGGGAGGGCCTGAATGAGCAGTTCTTC. This gives the protein CASIREGLNEQFF.

V and J are TRBV7-9 and TRBJ1-2; TRBD1 matches at 12 bases. The germline CDR1 and CDR2 sequences are SEHNR and FQNEAQ (reference sequence). The CDR3 totals 17 residues. Trimming cost V 1 base and J 7 bases; bases outside gene matches: 10. The CDR3 DNA reads as TGTGCCAGCAGCTTAGGTTTGGGGGGACAGGGGGCGCCTGGCTACACCTTC. Residues: CASSLGLGGQGAPGYTF.

This clone has only a few counts. The rearrangement links TRBV15 to TRBJ2-1, with D perhaps matching TRBD2 (5 bases). CDR3 size: 14 residues. CDR1 and CDR2 from the germline V gene are LNHNV and YYDKDF (reference sequence). Trimming took 2 bases from V and 6 from J, leaving 11 bases between them. In nucleotides, the CDR3 is TGTGCCACCAGCAGACAGAGGGCCTCCAATGAGCAGTTCTTC. Residues: CATSRQRASNEQFF.

This clone was observed a few times. The rearrangement links TRBV29-1 to TRBJ1-1; D is perhaps TRBD1 (5 bases). CDR3 length: 12 residues. The V gene's germline CDR1 is SQVTM and CDR2 ANQGSEA. Trimming stripped 7 bases from V and 3 bases from J, with 12 bases between. The CDR3 DNA follows: TGCAGCGGGAATCAGGGTCACACTGAAGCTTTCTTT. Translating gives CSGNQGHTEAFF.

This clone has more than one count but fewer than ten. The V and J genes are TRBV6-5 and TRBJ2-2, with a weak D call TRBD2 (5 bases). The V gene's germline CDR1 is MNHEY and CDR2 SVGAGI. This CDR3 is built from 14 residues. V lost 10 bases and J lost 4, with 16 bases in between. The CDR3 protein is CAIKAEGRTGELFF. Written as DNA, the CDR3 is TGTGCCATCAAGGCCGAGGGCCGCACCGGGGAGCTGTTTTTT.

This clone turned up a few times. This chain connects TRBV5-1 to TRBJ2-3, with 8 bases fitting TRBD2. CDR3 size: 17 residues. J gave up 4 bases and V 4 bases, and 14 bases lay outside the gene matches. The germline V gene encodes CDR1 SGHRS and CDR2 YFSETQ. In DNA form, the CDR3 reads TGCGCCAGCAGCCGGGAGGGGACTCTCAATTGGGCAGATACGCAGTATTTT. Its translation is CASSREGTLNWADTQYF.

This clone was found a few times. The rearrangement links TRBV5-6 to TRBJ2-5; D call uncertain. The ends were cut back, 2 bases at V and 1 base at J, with 6 bases in the middle. From germline, CDR1 is SGHDT and CDR2 YYEEEE. This CDR3 is 13 amino acids long. Written as DNA, the CDR3 is TGTGCCAGCAGCTTAATCAGCCAAGAGACCCAGTACTTC. This translates into CASSLISQETQYF.

CDR3 in DNA: TGTGCCAGCAGTCCACTTTTCCCTAACACCGGGGAGCTGTTTTTT. This codes for CASSPLFPNTGELFF. The genes are TRBV5-6 and TRBJ2-2; no firm D call. Looked up from germline, CDR1 is SGHDT and CDR2 is YYEEEE. The CDR3 is 15 residues long. V was cut by 5 bases and J by 2 bases, with 13 bases left in between.

This clone was seen a single time. This rearrangement joins TRBV28 to TRBJ1-6; 7 bases are a match to TRBD1. CDR3 size: 15 residues. The V and J ends lost 6 bases and 6 bases, in that order; junction bases with no gene match: 8. Germline V CDR1 and CDR2: MDHEN, SYDVKM. CDR3 DNA: TGTGCCAGCAGATCCAGGGACAGCCTTAATTCACCCCTCCACTTT. Its protein is CASRSRDSLNSPLHF.

The rearrangement links TRBV19 to TRBJ1-5; 9 nucleotides agree with TRBD1. The ends lost 9 bases at V and 6 bases at J; junction bases unmatched: 15. The CDR3 sequence is 16 residues long. Germline CDR1 reads LNHDA; CDR2 reads SQIVND (reference sequence). CDR3 DNA: TGTGCCAGCAGCCCTGGGACAGGGAGAGAAGGTCAGCCCCAGCATTTT. This encodes CASSPGTGREGQPQHF.

This clone was detected only a few times. The chain's CDR3 is CASSLMTGVGNTIYF. In DNA, the CDR3 is TGCGCCAGCAGCCTGATGACAGGGGTTGGAAACACCATATATTTT. The chain joins TRBV4-1 to TRBJ1-3, with 8 positions matching TRBD1. Germline V lookup: CDR1 MGHRA, CDR2 YSYEKL. This CDR3 spans 15 amino acids. Trimming took 4 bases from V and 3 from J; bases not matched to a gene: 5.

The sample holds a few counts of this clone. CDR3 coding DNA: TGCGCCAGCAGCCAACACCTTGACAGGTCCGGCGAAGCTTTCTTT. This gives the protein CASSQHLDRSGEAFF. V usage is TRBV4-3 and J usage is TRBJ1-1, with D possibly matching TRBD1 (6 bases). V dropped 2 bases and J dropped 8 bases, with 18 bases sitting between them. Germline lookup yields CDR1 LGHNA and CDR2 YSLEER. CDR3 length: 15 residues.

J is TRBJ2-2 and V is TRBV2; a weak D match, TRBD1 (6 bases). Germline loops: CDR1 SNHLY, CDR2 FYNNEI. This CDR3 spans 16 amino acids. V was shortened by 4 bases and J by 3 bases, with 15 bases between the two germline ends. The CDR3 nucleotides read TGTGCCAGCAGTGGTTTGGGGGCGGCCTACACCGGGGAGCTGTTTTTT. Amino acid sequence: CASSGLGAAYTGELFF.

This clone was found a few times. The V gene is TRBV7-6, the J gene TRBJ1-2; D not certain. The CDR3 spans 13 residues. V was clipped by 3 bases and J by 6 bases, with 11 bases between them. The germline V gene has CDR1 SGHVS and CDR2 FNYEAQ. CDR3 protein: CASSFGGTNGYTF. The CDR3 DNA reads as TGTGCCAGCAGCTTTGGCGGTACCAATGGCTACACCTTC.

This clone occurred a few times. The chain combines TRBV30 with TRBJ1-5; 8 bases agree with TRBD1. Germline CDR1 and CDR2: GTSNPN and SVGIG (reference sequence). The length of the CDR3 is 14 residues. The V gene end was trimmed by 5 bases and the J gene end by 6 bases; junction bases not matched to a gene: 9. The CDR3 bases are TGTGCCTGGGGGCAAACAGGGGGTTTTCAGCCCCAGCATTTT. This encodes CAWGQTGGFQPQHF. Supplemented by reference TRBV30 and TRBJ1-5, the full variable domain reads SQTIHQWPATLVQPVGSPLSLECTVEGTSNPNLYWYRQAAGRGLQLLFYSVGIGQISSEVPQNLSASRPQDRQFILSSKKLLLSDSGFYLCAWGQTGGFQPQHFGDGTRLSIL.

This clone was observed a few times. The chain joins TRBV19 to TRBJ2-3; a weak D match, TRBD1 (5 bases). The CDR3 length is 17 residues. Germline assignment: CDR1 LNHDA and CDR2 SQIVND (reference sequence). Trimming removed 5 bases from V and 1 base from J, with 19 bases in between. The CDR3 DNA follows: TGTGCCAGTAGTCGAAACCAGGGATCTTATGGCACAGATACGCAGTATTTT. Translating gives CASSRNQGSYGTDTQYF.

In its sample, this clone was seen a few times. CDR3 region: CASNQTGLSNQPQHF. In nucleotides, the CDR3 is TGCGCCAGCAACCAGACAGGGCTTAGCAATCAGCCCCAGCATTTT. This chain uses TRBV10-1 with TRBJ1-5; 7 bases line up with TRBD1. The CDR3 is 15 residues long. Germline V gene data show CDR1 as WNHNN and CDR2 as SYGVQD (reference sequence). Losses at the gene ends were 7 bases for V and 0 bases for J; bases not matched to a gene: 6.

The chain recombines TRBV7-9 with TRBJ1-1, with D tentatively TRBD1 (5 bases). This CDR3 is 14 amino acids long. The V gene lost 1 base and the J gene lost 1 base, with 7 bases spanning the gap. Per germline, CDR1 SEHNR and CDR2 FQNEAQ (reference sequence). The CDR3 nucleotides are TGTGCCAGCAGCTTAGGACAGACGAACACTGAAGCTTTCTTT. Translating gives CASSLGQTNTEAFF.

The chain has TRBV19 and TRBJ1-5; D gene ambiguous. The CDR3 contains 15 residues. V was trimmed by 9 bases and J by 3 bases, leaving 18 bases between them. Germline values: CDR1 LNHDA, CDR2 SQIVND (reference sequence). This chain's CDR3 is CASSGYQEDNQPQHF. The CDR3 DNA reads TGTGCCAGCTCGGGATACCAGGAAGACAATCAGCCCCAGCATTTT.

The V and J genes are TRBV13 and TRBJ1-1, with D possibly TRBD1 on 5 matching bases. This CDR3 contains 14 residues. V lost 0 bases to trimming and J lost 4 bases, with 9 bases between them. Germline V CDR1 and CDR2: PRHDT, FYEKMQ (reference sequence). The CDR3 nucleotides are TGTGCCAGCAGCTTAGGTGGGGGGTCCACTGAAGCTTTCTTT. It codes for CASSLGGGSTEAFF.

In nucleotides, the CDR3 is TGTGCCACCAGCACTCGGACAGCAGATACGCAGTATTTT. Translating gives CATSTRTADTQYF. The gene calls are TRBV15 and TRBJ2-3; D may be TRBD1 (6 bases). The CDR3 runs 13 residues. Germline V gene lookup returns CDR1 LNHNV and CDR2 YYDKDF (reference sequence). V lost 4 bases to trimming and J lost 4 bases, with 9 bases between them.

This clone was counted only a few times. This chain joins TRBV6-5 and TRBJ1-1, with 7 bases fitting TRBD1. This CDR3 is 16 amino acids long. In germline, CDR1 is MNHEY, CDR2 SVGAGI. V shed 0 bases, J shed 2 bases, and the junction held 6 bases outside the gene matches. This CDR3 is CASSYSKGQINTEAFF. The CDR3 DNA follows: TGTGCCAGCAGTTACTCTAAGGGACAGATTAACACTGAAGCTTTCTTT.

This clone has a handful of counts. V and J are TRBV10-2 and TRBJ2-2; the match to TRBD2 covers 10 bases. The ends lost 3 bases at V and 7 bases at J; junction bases unmatched: 5. CDR3 length equals 15 residues. Germline CDR1 and CDR2: WSHSY and SAAADI. The CDR3 sequence: CASSDSGRAGGELFF. The CDR3 DNA is TGCGCCAGCAGTGACAGCGGGAGGGCCGGCGGGGAGCTGTTTTTT.

This clone was counted a few times. This CDR3 is CASRAPRQAKTNYGYTF. The CDR3 DNA follows: TGTGCCAGCAGGGCTCCGAGACAGGCGAAAACTAACTATGGCTACACCTTC. The chain has TRBV7-9 and TRBJ1-2, with D possibly TRBD1 on 6 matching bases. The V end lost 6 bases, the J end lost 0 bases, and 20 bases lay between the germline ends. This CDR3 is 17 amino acids long. The germline V gene encodes CDR1 SEHNR and CDR2 FQNEAQ (reference sequence).

This clone was counted between two and nine times. The gene calls are TRBV4-2 and TRBJ2-2; D is unresolved. The CDR3 contains 13 residues. Germline CDR1 is LGHNA and CDR2 is YNFKEQ. V was pared by 2 bases and J by 7 bases, with 8 bases between. CDR3 sequence reads: CASSQPAVGELFF. In nucleotides, the CDR3 is TGTGCCAGCAGCCAACCGGCGGTCGGGGAGCTGTTTTTT.

The chain employs TRBV6-4 and TRBJ2-5; 12 bases map to TRBD2. With 3 bases clipped from V and 1 base from J, the junction kept 0 bases outside the gene matches. The CDR3 contains 15 residues. Germline assignment: CDR1 MRHNA and CDR2 SNTAGT. This CDR3 reads CASSELAGGQETQYF. The DNA for the CDR3 is TGTGCCAGCAGTGAACTAGCGGGAGGCCAAGAGACCCAGTACTTC.